The 10 T cell receptor beta chains below all came from one sample that was sequenced in a study of beta chain features in type 1 diabetes. Of the isolated RNA, all was reverse transcribed, and so the sequenced material was expressed TCRB transcripts. Clones were sequenced by immunoSEQ multiplex PCR, and TCRdb holds only the in-frame ones, with some missing. The table lists 130,000 to 150,000 clones, about 7.1% of them singletons, with approximately 1.4% in the top ten. What was sequenced was central memory CD4+ T cells from blood. The receptors were sampled from a woman under 40 in good health.

This chain links TRBV7-2 with TRBJ2-7; 9 bases are shared with TRBD2. Unmatched junction bases numbered 5, after V lost 5 bases and J lost 3 bases. Looked up from germline, CDR1 is SGHTA and CDR2 is FQGNSA. The CDR3 extends over 14 amino acids. In DNA form, the CDR3 reads TGTGCCAGCAGCATGACTAGCGGTGACTACGAGCAGTACTTC. Translation: CASSMTSGDYEQYF.

This clone came up a few times. The rearrangement joins TRBV4-1 to TRBJ2-1; 10 bases are shared with TRBD2. Per germline, CDR1 MGHRA and CDR2 YSYEKL. The CDR3 spans 19 residues. Trimming removed 0 bases from V and 5 bases from J; junction bases left unmatched: 13. The CDR3 sequence is CASSQEFNSGRPSHNEQFF. CDR3 bases: TGCGCCAGCAGCCAAGAATTCAATAGCGGGAGGCCTTCCCACAATGAGCAGTTCTTC.

This clone appeared a few times. Germline and junction disagree at one end, which may indicate a read error. The V and J genes are TRBV6-1 and TRBJ2-7; D unresolved. Germline values: CDR1 MNHNS, CDR2 SASEGT. The CDR3 contains 13 residues. The CDR3, as DNA: TGTGCCAGCAGCGAAGGGTGGCGGCCAACGCAGTACTTC. This translates into CASSEGWRPTQYF.

This clone was detected a few times. This chain joins TRBV11-1 and TRBJ1-2; D ambiguous. V gave up 4 bases and J gave up 2 bases, with 8 bases separating them. This CDR3 region has 13 residues. Germline V gene sequence: CDR1 SGHAT, CDR2 FQDESV (reference sequence). CDR3 coding DNA: TGTGCCAGCAGCTCCGGGTCAAACTATGGCTACACCTTC. Its protein is CASSSGSNYGYTF.

The V gene is TRBV18, the J gene TRBJ1-1; the match to TRBD1 covers 9 bases. This CDR3 is built from 12 residues. The germline CDR1 and CDR2 sequences are KGHSH and LQKENI. V shed 5 bases and J 7 bases; nucleotides not matched to a gene: 2. CDR3 in amino acids: CASSTGQGEAFF. The CDR3 region has the DNA TGTGCCAGCTCAACGGGACAGGGTGAAGCTTTCTTT. The entire variable domain, with the rest obtained from reference TRBV18 and TRBJ1-1, is as follows: NAGVMQNPRHLVRRRGQEARLRCSPMKGHSHVYWYRQLPEEGLKFMVYLQKENIIDESGMPKERFSAEFPKEGPSILRIQQVVRGDSAAYFCASSTGQGEAFFGQGTRLTVV.

This clone showed up just a few times. The rearrangement uses TRBV14 and TRBJ2-7, with TRBD2 identical over 11 bases. From germline, CDR1 is SGHDN and CDR2 FVKESK. CDR3 length: 16 residues. V lost 0 bases and J lost 5; bases outside the gene matches: 6. The CDR3 sequence is CASSQDRTSGRDEQYF. In DNA, the CDR3 is TGTGCCAGCAGCCAAGATCGGACTAGCGGGCGGGACGAGCAGTACTTC.

The sample holds a few counts of this clone. The rearrangement links TRBV4-3 to TRBJ2-2, with a weak D call TRBD1 (6 bases). The CDR3 spans 13 residues. The V end lost 4 bases, the J end lost 7 bases, and 10 bases lay between the germline ends. Per the germline V gene, CDR1 is LGHNA and CDR2 is YSLEER. As DNA, the CDR3 is TGCGCCAGCAGCCCGAGGGGGAGCGGGGAGCTGTTTTTT. The encoded protein is CASSPRGSGELFF.

This chain joins TRBV5-5 and TRBJ2-1; TRBD2 agrees at 7 bases. CDR3 length equals 17 residues. Unmatched junction bases numbered 14, after V lost 4 bases and J lost 4 bases. CDR1 and CDR2 (germline): SGHKS, YYEKEE (reference sequence). This chain's CDR3 is CASSPQTAGVRYNEQFF. Written as DNA, the CDR3 is TGTGCCAGCAGCCCCCAAACCGCGGGAGTTCGGTACAATGAGCAGTTCTTC.

The sample holds many counts of this clone. The chain uses TRBV30 and TRBJ2-3; tentatively, D is TRBD2 (6 bases). Germline loops: CDR1 GTSNPN, CDR2 SVGIG (reference sequence). The CDR3 loop spans 13 amino acids. Trimming removed 2 bases from V and 0 bases from J, with 6 bases in between. The CDR3 is CAWSRGSTDTQYF. The CDR3 DNA sequence: TGTGCCTGGAGTCGGGGGAGCACAGATACGCAGTATTTT.

The chain uses TRBV29-1 and TRBJ1-1; no firm D call. Per germline, CDR1 SQVTM and CDR2 ANQGSEA. Trimming shortened V by 3 bases and J by 0 bases, and 8 bases separated the two germline ends. This CDR3 spans 13 amino acids. DNA for the CDR3: TGCAGCGTTGAGCGGGGTTTGAACACTGAAGCTTTCTTT. Translated, it gives CSVERGLNTEAFF.